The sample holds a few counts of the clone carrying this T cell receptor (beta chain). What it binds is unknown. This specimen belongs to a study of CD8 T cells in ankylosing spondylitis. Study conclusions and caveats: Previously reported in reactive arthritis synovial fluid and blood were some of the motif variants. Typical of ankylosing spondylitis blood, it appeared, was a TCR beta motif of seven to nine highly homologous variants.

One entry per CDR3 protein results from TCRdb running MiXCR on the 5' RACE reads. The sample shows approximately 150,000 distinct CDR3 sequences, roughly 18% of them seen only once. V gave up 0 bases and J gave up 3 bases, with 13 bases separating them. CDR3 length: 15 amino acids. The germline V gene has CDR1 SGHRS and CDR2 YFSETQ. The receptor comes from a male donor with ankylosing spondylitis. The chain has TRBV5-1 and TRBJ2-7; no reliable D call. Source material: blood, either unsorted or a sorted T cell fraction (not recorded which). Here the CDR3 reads CASSLESQSLYEQYF. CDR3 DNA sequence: TGCGCCAGCAGCTTGGAAAGTCAGTCACTCTACGAGCAGTACTTC. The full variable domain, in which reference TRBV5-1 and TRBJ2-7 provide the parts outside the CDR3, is KAGVTQTPRYLIKTRGQQVTLSCSPISGHRSVSWYQQTPGQGLQFLFEYFSETQRNKGNFPGRFSGRQFSNSRSEMNVSTLELGDSALYLCASSLESQSLYEQYFGPGTRLTVT.